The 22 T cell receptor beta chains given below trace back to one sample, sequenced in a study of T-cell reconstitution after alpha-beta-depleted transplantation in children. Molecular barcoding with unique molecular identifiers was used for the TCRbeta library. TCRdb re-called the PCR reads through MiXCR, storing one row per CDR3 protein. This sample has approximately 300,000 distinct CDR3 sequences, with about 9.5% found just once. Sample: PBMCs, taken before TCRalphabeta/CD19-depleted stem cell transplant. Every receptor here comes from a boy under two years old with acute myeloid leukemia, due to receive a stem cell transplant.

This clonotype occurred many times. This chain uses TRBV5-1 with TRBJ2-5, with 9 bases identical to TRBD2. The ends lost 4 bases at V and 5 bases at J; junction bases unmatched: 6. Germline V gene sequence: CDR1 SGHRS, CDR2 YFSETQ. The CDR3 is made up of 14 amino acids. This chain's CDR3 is CASSDLAGQETQYF. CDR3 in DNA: TGCGCCAGCAGCGACCTAGCGGGACAGGAGACCCAGTACTTC.

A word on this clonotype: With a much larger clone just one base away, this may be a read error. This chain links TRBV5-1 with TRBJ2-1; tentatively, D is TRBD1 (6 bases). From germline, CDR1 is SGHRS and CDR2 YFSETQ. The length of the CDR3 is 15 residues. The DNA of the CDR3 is TGCGCCAGCAGCCCCCGTGGGGCAGGGGTCAATCAGCAGTTCTTC. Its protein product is CASSPRGAGVNQQFF.

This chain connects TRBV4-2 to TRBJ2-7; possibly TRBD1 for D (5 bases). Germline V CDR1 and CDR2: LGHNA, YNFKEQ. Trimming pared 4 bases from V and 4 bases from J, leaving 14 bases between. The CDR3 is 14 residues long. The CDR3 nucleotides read TGTGCCAGCAGCCCCATGGGGCAGGGATACGAGCAGTACTTC. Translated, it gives CASSPMGQGYEQYF.

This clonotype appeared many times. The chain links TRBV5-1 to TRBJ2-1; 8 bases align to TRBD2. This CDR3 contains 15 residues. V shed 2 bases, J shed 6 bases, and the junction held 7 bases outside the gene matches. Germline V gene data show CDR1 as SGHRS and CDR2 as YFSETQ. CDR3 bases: TGCGCCAGCAGCTTTTCCGGGGGGGCTTCCAATGAGCAGTTCTTC. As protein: CASSFSGGASNEQFF.

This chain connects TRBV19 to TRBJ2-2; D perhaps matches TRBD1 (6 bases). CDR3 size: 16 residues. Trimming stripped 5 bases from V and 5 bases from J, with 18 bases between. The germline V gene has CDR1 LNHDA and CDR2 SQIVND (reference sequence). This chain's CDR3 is CASSPSMDSSTGELFF. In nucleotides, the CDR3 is TGTGCCAGTAGTCCATCAATGGACAGCAGTACCGGGGAGCTGTTTTTT.

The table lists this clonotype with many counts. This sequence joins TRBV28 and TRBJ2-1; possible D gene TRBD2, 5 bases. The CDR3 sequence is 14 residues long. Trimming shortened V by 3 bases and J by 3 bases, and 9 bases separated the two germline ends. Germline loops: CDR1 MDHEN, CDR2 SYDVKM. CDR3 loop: CASSFPDYYNEQFF. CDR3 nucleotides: TGTGCCAGCAGTTTCCCTGACTACTACAATGAGCAGTTCTTC.

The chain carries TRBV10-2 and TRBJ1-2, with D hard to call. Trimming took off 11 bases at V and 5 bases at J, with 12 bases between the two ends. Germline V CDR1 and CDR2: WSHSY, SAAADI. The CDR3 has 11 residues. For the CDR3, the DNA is TGCGCCGTCCAGGACGGTTATGGCTACACCTTC. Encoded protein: CAVQDGYGYTF.

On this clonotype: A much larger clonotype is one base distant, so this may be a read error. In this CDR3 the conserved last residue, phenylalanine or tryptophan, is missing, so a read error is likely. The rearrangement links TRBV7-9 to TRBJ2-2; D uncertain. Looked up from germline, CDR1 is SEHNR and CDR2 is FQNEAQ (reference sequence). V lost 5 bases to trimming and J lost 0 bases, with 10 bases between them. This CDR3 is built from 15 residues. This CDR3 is CASSAVLANTGELFC. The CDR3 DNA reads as TGTGCCAGCAGCGCGGTCCTAGCGAACACCGGGGAGCTGTTTTGT.

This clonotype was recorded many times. The CDR3 DNA sequence: TGCGCCAGCAGGCCCGGGACTAGCGGGTTTAATGAGCAGTTCTTC. It translates to CASRPGTSGFNEQFF. V is TRBV5-1 and J is TRBJ2-1; 12 bases agree with TRBD2. Per the germline V gene, CDR1 is SGHRS and CDR2 is YFSETQ. CDR3 length: 15 amino acids. Germline trimming cut 5 bases from V and 7 bases from J; bases unmatched to any gene: 7.

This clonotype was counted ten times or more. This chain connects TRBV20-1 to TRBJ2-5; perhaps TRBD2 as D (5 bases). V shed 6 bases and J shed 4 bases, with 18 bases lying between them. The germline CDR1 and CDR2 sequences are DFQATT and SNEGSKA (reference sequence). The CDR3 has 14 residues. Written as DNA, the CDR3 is TGCAGTGCCCAGAGGGCTAGTTCGGTAGAGACCCAGTACTTC. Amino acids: CSAQRASSVETQYF.

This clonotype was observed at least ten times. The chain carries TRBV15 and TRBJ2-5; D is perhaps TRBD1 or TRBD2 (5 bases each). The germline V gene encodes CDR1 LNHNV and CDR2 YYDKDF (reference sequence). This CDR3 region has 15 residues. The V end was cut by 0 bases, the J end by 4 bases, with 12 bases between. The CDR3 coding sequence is TGTGCCACCAGCAGAGATGGGGGATGGCGAGAGACCCAGTACTTC. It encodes CATSRDGGWRETQYF. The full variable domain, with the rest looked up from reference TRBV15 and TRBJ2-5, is DAMVIQNPRYQVTQFGKPVTLSCSQTLNHNVMYWYQQKSSQAPKLLFHYYDKDFNNEADTPDNFQSRRPNTSFCFLDIRSPGLGDTAMYLCATSRDGGWRETQYFGPGTRLLVL.

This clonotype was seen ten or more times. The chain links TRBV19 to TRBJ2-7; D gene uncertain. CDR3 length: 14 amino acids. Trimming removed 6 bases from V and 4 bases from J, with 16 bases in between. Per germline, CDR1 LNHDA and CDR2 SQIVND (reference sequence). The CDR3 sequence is CASSPPGPLYEQYF. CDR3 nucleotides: TGTGCCAGTAGCCCCCCAGGACCTCTGTACGAGCAGTACTTC.

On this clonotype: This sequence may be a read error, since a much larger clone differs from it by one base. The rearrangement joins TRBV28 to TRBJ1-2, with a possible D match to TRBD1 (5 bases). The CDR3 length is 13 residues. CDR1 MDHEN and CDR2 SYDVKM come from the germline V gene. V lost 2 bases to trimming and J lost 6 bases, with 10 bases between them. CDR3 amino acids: CASSLAGSNGYTF. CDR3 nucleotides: TGTGCCAGCAGTTTAGCAGGGTCCAATGGCTACACCTTC.

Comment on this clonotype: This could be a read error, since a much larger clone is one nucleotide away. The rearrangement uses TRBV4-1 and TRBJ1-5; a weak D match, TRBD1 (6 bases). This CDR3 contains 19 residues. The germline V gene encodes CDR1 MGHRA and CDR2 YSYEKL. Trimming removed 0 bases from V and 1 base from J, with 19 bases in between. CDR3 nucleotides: TGCGCCAGCAGCCAAGATCCGGCCCGCGGGGGGCTAAGCAATCAGCCCCAGCATTTT. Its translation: CASSQDPARGGLSNQPQHF.

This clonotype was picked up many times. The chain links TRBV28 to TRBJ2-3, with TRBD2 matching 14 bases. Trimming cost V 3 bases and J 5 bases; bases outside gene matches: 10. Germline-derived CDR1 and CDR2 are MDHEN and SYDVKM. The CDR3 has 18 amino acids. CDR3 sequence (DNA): TGTGCCAGCAGTTTCCAGCCGGGACTAGCGGGAGTAGTAGATACGCAGTATTTT. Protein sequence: CASSFQPGLAGVVDTQYF. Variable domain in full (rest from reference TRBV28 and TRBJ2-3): DVKVTQSSRYLVKRTGEKVFLECVQDMDHENMFWYRQDPGLGLRLIYFSYDVKMKEKGDIPEGYSVSREKKERFSLILESASTNQTSMYLCASSFQPGLAGVVDTQYFGPGTRLTVL.

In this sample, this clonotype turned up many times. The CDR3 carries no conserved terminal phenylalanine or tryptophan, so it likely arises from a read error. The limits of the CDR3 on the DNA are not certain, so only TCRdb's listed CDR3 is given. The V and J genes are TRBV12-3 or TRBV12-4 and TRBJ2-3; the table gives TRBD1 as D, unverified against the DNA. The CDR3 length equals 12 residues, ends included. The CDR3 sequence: CASSLGQADKVL.

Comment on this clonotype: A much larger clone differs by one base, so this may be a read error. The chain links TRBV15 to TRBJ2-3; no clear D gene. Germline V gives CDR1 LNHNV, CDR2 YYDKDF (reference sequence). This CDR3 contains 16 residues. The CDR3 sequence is CATNREVAEGTDTQYF. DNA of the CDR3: TGTGCCACCAACAGAGAGGTGGCGGAAGGCACAGATACGCAGTATTTT.

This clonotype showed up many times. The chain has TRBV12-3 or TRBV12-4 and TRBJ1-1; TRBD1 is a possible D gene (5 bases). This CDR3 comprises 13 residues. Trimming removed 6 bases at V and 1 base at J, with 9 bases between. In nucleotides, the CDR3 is TGTGCCAGCAGGGCGACAGCGAACACTGAAGCTTTCTTT. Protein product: CASRATANTEAFF.

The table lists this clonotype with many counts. The CDR3 protein is CASSLGASTLYEQYF. The DNA for the CDR3 is TGCGCCAGCAGCTTGGGGGCCTCGACCCTCTACGAGCAGTACTTC. The genes are TRBV5-1 and TRBJ2-7; unclear D gene. The CDR3 is 15 amino acids. Germline V lookup: CDR1 SGHRS, CDR2 YFSETQ. Trimming left V 0 bases short and J 3 bases short, with 13 bases between.

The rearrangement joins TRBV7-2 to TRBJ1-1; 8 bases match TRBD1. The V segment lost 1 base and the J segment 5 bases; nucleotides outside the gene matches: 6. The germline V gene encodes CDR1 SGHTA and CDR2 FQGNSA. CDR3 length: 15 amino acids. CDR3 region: CASSLGGTGRTEAFF. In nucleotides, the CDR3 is TGTGCCAGCAGCTTAGGTGGGACAGGCAGGACTGAAGCTTTCTTT.

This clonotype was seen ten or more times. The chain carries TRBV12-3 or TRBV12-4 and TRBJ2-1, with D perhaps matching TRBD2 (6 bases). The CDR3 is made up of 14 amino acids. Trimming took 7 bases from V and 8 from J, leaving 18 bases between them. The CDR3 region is CASNDRGGPDEQFF. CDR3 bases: TGTGCCAGCAATGACCGCGGAGGGCCGGATGAGCAGTTCTTC.

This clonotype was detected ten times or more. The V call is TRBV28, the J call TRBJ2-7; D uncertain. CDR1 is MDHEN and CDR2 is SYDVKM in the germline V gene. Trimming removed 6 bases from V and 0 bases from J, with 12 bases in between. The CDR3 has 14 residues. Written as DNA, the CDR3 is TGTGCCAGCAGGGGTTTTCGCGACTCCTACGAGCAGTACTTC. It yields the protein CASRGFRDSYEQYF. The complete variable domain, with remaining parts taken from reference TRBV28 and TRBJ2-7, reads DVKVTQSSRYLVKRTGEKVFLECVQDMDHENMFWYRQDPGLGLRLIYFSYDVKMKEKGDIPEGYSVSREKKERFSLILESASTNQTSMYLCASRGFRDSYEQYFGPGTRLTVT.